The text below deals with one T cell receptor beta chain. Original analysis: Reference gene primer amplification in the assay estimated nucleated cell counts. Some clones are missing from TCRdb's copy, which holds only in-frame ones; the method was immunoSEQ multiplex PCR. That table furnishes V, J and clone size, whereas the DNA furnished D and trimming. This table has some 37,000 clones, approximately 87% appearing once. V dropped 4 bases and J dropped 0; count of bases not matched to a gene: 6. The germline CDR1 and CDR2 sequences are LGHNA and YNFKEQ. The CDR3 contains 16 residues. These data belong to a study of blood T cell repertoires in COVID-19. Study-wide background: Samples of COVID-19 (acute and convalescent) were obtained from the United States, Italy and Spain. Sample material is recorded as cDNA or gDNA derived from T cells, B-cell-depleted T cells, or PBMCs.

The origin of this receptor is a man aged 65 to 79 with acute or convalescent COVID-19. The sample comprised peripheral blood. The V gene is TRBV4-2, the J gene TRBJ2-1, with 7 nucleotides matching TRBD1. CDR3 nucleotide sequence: TGTGCCAGCAGCCGGCCCGACAGGGACTCCTACAATGAGCAGTTCTTC. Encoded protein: CASSRPDRDSYNEQFF.